The clone carrying this T cell receptor (beta chain) was seen a single time. Its specificity is unknown. V dropped 6 bases and J dropped 7 bases, with 12 bases sitting between them. CDR3 length: 12 residues. Germline assignment: CDR1 MDHEN and CDR2 SYDVKM. The data belong to a study of T cell responses to AZD1222 COVID-19 vaccine. Study results and limitations: Increased Spike-specific TCR breadth and depth were observed after two AZD1222 doses. Sampling captured repertoires only after the peak T cell response. Close to half of all spike-specific TCRs reportedly target regions of the variants that are unmutated. Donors were mostly white British, more females; clonal diversity possibly underestimated.

Repertoires were generated with immunoSEQ multiplex PCR, while TCRdb's copy carries only in-frame clones and drops some. In the table there are around 74,000 clones, about 90% of which are singletons. The sequencing used peripheral blood, collected on day 0 of MenACWY control vaccination. The chain uses TRBV28 and TRBJ1-2; D gene unclear. This TCR derives from an adult in good health. CDR3 bases: TGTGCCAGCAGGGCGGTGGCTTCTGGCTACACCTTC. Its protein product is CASRAVASGYTF.